The 29 T cell receptor beta chains reported below all come from one sample, sequenced in a study of Ad26.COV2.S vaccination and SARS-CoV-2 variants. The repertoire was sequenced with immunoSEQ multiplex PCR; TCRdb's copy has only in-frame clones and lacks some. The sample includes about 180,000 clones, around nine tenths of them seen just once. The specimen comprised peripheral blood, sampled after recovery from COVID-19. These receptors came from a human donor who had recovered from COVID-19.

The chain uses TRBV30 and TRBJ1-1; 11 bases fit TRBD1. The CDR3 spans 14 residues. Germline loops: CDR1 GTSNPN, CDR2 SVGIG (reference sequence). J gave up 4 bases and V 3 bases, and 4 bases lay outside the gene matches. DNA for the CDR3: TGTGCCTGGAGGGACAGGGGGCGCGTCACTGAAGCTTTCTTT. Protein: CAWRDRGRVTEAFF.

The V gene is TRBV5-4, the J gene TRBJ2-3, with 7 positions matching TRBD2. This CDR3 contains 16 residues. Germline assignment: CDR1 SGHNT and CDR2 YYREEE (reference sequence). V gave up 0 bases and J gave up 4 bases; unmatched junction bases: 8. The CDR3 region has the DNA TGTGCCAGCAGCTTGGCTGGGCTAGCGGCACCAGATACGCAGTATTTT. Translating it yields CASSLAGLAAPDTQYF.

CDR3 in amino acids: CASNPETGGKNIQYF. The CDR3 DNA sequence: TGTGCCAGCAACCCAGAGACAGGGGGGAAAAACATTCAGTACTTC. J is TRBJ2-4 and V is TRBV6-2 or TRBV6-3, with 9 bases matching TRBD1. CDR3 length: 15 residues. Unmatched junction bases numbered 8, after V lost 7 bases and J lost 4 bases. Germline V gene sequence: CDR1 MNHEY, CDR2 SVGEGT.

About this clone: This sample includes further DNA sequences coding for the same CDR3. The genes are TRBV7-9 and TRBJ2-1; D ambiguous. This CDR3 spans 12 amino acids. Germline CDR1 SEHNR, CDR2 FQNEAQ (reference sequence). The V and J ends lost 2 bases and 8 bases respectively, with 7 bases between them. The CDR3 reads CASSLQVYEQFF. As DNA, the CDR3 is TGTGCCAGCAGCTTACAGGTGTATGAGCAGTTCTTC.

The rearrangement uses TRBV7-2 and TRBJ2-7; tentatively, D is TRBD2 (5 bases). CDR3 size: 14 residues. The V gene's germline CDR1 is SGHTA and CDR2 FQGNSA. V lost 0 bases to trimming and J lost 3 bases, with 9 bases between them. CDR3 sequence: CASSLARGFYEQYF. The DNA of the CDR3 is TGTGCCAGCAGCTTAGCAAGAGGGTTCTACGAGCAGTACTTC.

DNA of the CDR3: TGTGCCAGCAGCTCAGACTCCTATGGCTACACCTTC. Translation gives CASSSDSYGYTF. The chain carries TRBV7-3 and TRBJ1-2; unclear D gene. V gave up 4 bases and J gave up 4 bases, with 7 bases separating them. Germline V gives CDR1 SGHTA, CDR2 FQGTGA. This CDR3 comprises 12 residues. The entire variable domain, with the rest obtained from reference TRBV7-3 and TRBJ1-2, is as follows: GAGVSQTPSNKVTEKGKYVELRCDPISGHTALYWYRQSLGQGPEFLIYFQGTGAADDSGLPNDRFFAVRPEGSVSTLKIQRTERGDSAVYLCASSSDSYGYTFGSGTRLTVV.

This clone was picked up one time. The chain has TRBV9 and TRBJ1-6; possibly TRBD1 for D (5 bases). V was clipped by 0 bases and J by 8 bases, with 12 bases between them. This CDR3 spans 15 amino acids. Germline CDR1 is SGDLS and CDR2 is YYNGEE. The DNA of the CDR3 is TGTGCCAGCAGCGTAGAGGACCTGGGGCATTCACCCCTCCACTTT. The encoded protein is CASSVEDLGHSPLHF.

V is TRBV12-1 and J is TRBJ2-7; the DNA was not used to check the table's D call, TRBD2. TRBV12-1 constitutes a pseudogene. The CDR3 covers 14 residues. The DNA for the CDR3 is TGTGCCAGCAGCTTACGGGGTCGGTCCTACGAGCAGTACTTC. Translating gives CASSLRGRSYEQYF.

The rearrangement links TRBV6-5 to TRBJ2-2; D uncertain. The CDR3 sequence is 15 residues long. The germline V gene encodes CDR1 MNHEY and CDR2 SVGAGI. V shed 6 bases and J shed 3 bases, with 14 bases lying between them. The CDR3 DNA is TGTGCCAGCAGCGACCTCCTATGGGACACCGGGGAGCTGTTTTTT. Translated: CASSDLLWDTGELFF.

V and J are TRBV19 and TRBJ2-7; no reliable D call. The CDR3 has 17 amino acids. The germline V gene encodes CDR1 LNHDA and CDR2 SQIVND (reference sequence). The germline V and J ends were trimmed by 1 base and 3 bases, with 19 bases remaining between them. The CDR3 DNA sequence: TGTGCCAGTAGTATAGGAGATTCACTCGCTAAAGTCTACGAGCAGTACTTC. This sequence encodes CASSIGDSLAKVYEQYF.

This chain connects TRBV6-4 to TRBJ2-1; D unclear. The V and J ends lost 3 bases and 0 bases respectively, with 9 bases between them. Germline CDR1 and CDR2: MRHNA and SNTAGT. The CDR3 is made up of 15 amino acids. The CDR3 nucleotides are TGTGCCAGCAGTGATGGAGAGAGCTCCTACAATGAGCAGTTCTTC. Its translation: CASSDGESSYNEQFF.

The V and J genes are TRBV12-3 or TRBV12-4 and TRBJ1-1; D is uncertain. Trimming took off 0 bases at V and 10 bases at J, with 9 bases between the two ends. The CDR3 is 12 residues long. CDR3 bases: TGTGCCAGCAGTTTAGCGTCCAGTGGAGCTTTCTTT. Residues: CASSLASSGAFF.

This clone was observed a handful of times. The rearrangement uses TRBV10-3 and TRBJ2-1, with 8 positions matching TRBD2. Per germline, CDR1 ENHRY and CDR2 SYGVKD. Trimming at V came to 3 bases and at J to 6 bases, leaving 4 bases not matched to a gene. The CDR3 totals 14 residues. The CDR3 protein is CAISDERGSNEQFF. Written as DNA, the CDR3 is TGTGCCATCAGTGACGAGCGGGGGTCCAATGAGCAGTTCTTC.

V is TRBV4-1 and J is TRBJ2-5; D is uncertain. Germline lookup yields CDR1 MGHRA and CDR2 YSYEKL. This CDR3 region has 15 residues. Trimming left V 0 bases short and J 4 bases short, with 12 bases between. CDR3 in amino acids: CASSQEVGVVETQYF. For the CDR3, the DNA is TGCGCCAGCAGCCAAGAGGTTGGAGTCGTAGAGACCCAGTACTTC.

V usage is TRBV5-4 and J usage is TRBJ2-7, with 15 bases aligning to TRBD2. This CDR3 comprises 17 residues. Per the germline V gene, CDR1 is SGHNT and CDR2 is YYREEE (reference sequence). The V segment lost 4 bases and the J segment 2 bases; nucleotides outside the gene matches: 7. The CDR3 protein is CASSTGTSGGPAYEQYF. Here the CDR3 DNA reads TGTGCCAGCAGCACCGGGACTAGCGGGGGGCCAGCCTACGAGCAGTACTTC.

This chain's CDR3 is CASSQQEFVRGDQPQHF. The CDR3 DNA reads as TGCGCCAGCAGCCAACAAGAGTTTGTTAGGGGGGATCAGCCCCAGCATTTT. The rearrangement uses TRBV4-1 and TRBJ1-5; possible D gene TRBD1, 6 bases. The CDR3 sequence is 17 residues long. CDR1 and CDR2 (germline): MGHRA, YSYEKL. Trimming pared 2 bases from V and 5 bases from J, leaving 19 bases between.

The chain uses TRBV5-4 and TRBJ2-7, with 10 bases matching TRBD2. V trimming: 3 bases; J trimming: 2 bases; junction bases outside the gene matches: 8. The germline V gene encodes CDR1 SGHNT and CDR2 YYREEE (reference sequence). This CDR3 contains 16 residues. CDR3 amino acids: CASSWTLAGGPYEQYF. Written as DNA, the CDR3 is TGTGCCAGCAGCTGGACTTTAGCGGGGGGCCCCTACGAGCAGTACTTC.

V usage is TRBV10-3 and J usage is TRBJ1-6, with D unclear. The V and J ends lost 2 bases and 5 bases respectively, with 7 bases between them. The germline V gene encodes CDR1 ENHRY and CDR2 SYGVKD. The CDR3 length is 14 residues. CDR3 nucleotide sequence: TGTGCCATCAGTGAGGGTACCAATAATTCACCCCTCCACTTT. This codes for CAISEGTNNSPLHF.

This clone was counted a single time. The chain carries TRBV7-9 and TRBJ1-1; D is ambiguous. Trimming cost V 5 bases and J 0 bases, with 10 bases left between them. The CDR3 totals 14 residues. The germline CDR1 and CDR2 sequences are SEHNR and FQNEAQ (reference sequence). Here the CDR3 DNA reads TGTGCCAGCAGCCCTTCGGGGTTGAACACTGAAGCTTTCTTT. Protein product: CASSPSGLNTEAFF.

This chain uses TRBV7-8 with TRBJ1-1; 7 nucleotides align to TRBD1. Germline lookup yields CDR1 SGHVS and CDR2 FQNEAQ. Trimming removed 5 bases from V and 7 bases from J; junction bases left unmatched: 4. The CDR3 is made up of 12 amino acids. CDR3 protein: CASSPRQGEAFF. CDR3 DNA: TGTGCCAGCAGCCCAAGACAGGGTGAAGCTTTCTTT.

The V call is TRBV10-3, the J call TRBJ2-5; D is possibly TRBD1 (6 bases). CDR1 ENHRY and CDR2 SYGVKD come from the germline V gene. Trimming left V 4 bases short and J 12 bases short, with 18 bases between. The CDR3 has 13 residues. The CDR3 bases are TGTGCCATCAGTGCCCAAGTACAGGGTTCAGAGTACTTC. It codes for CAISAQVQGSEYF.

CDR3 region: CATSRVLGTETQYF. CDR3 in DNA: TGTGCCACCAGCAGAGTTTTAGGGACAGAGACCCAGTACTTC. This chain links TRBV15 with TRBJ2-5, with D perhaps assigned TRBD1 or TRBD2 (5 bases each). Germline-derived CDR1 and CDR2 are LNHNV and YYDKDF (reference sequence). The CDR3 contains 14 residues. The V end was cut by 1 base, the J end by 4 bases, with 10 bases between.

The chain joins TRBV3-1 (or the pseudogene TRBV3-2) to TRBJ1-1, with D unresolved. The V gene's germline CDR1 is LGHDT and CDR2 YNNKEL (reference sequence). Trimming removed 5 bases at V and 3 bases at J, with 10 bases between. CDR3 size: 13 residues. The CDR3: CASSLTTDTEAFF. The DNA for the CDR3 is TGTGCCAGCAGCTTAACCACGGACACTGAAGCTTTCTTT.

This sequence joins TRBV2 and TRBJ1-2; TRBD1 matches at 9 bases. This CDR3 contains 15 residues. Germline assignment: CDR1 SNHLY and CDR2 FYNNEI. Trimming removed 6 bases from V and 1 base from J; junction bases left unmatched: 6. The CDR3 DNA sequence: TGTGCCAGCAGGTTTGGGACAGGGCTTAACTATGGCTACACCTTC. This sequence encodes CASRFGTGLNYGYTF. Looking up the rest from reference TRBV2 and TRBJ1-2 gives the full variable domain: EPEVTQTPSHQVTQMGQEVILRCVPISNHLYFYWYRQILGQKVEFLVSFYNNEISEKSEIFDDQFSVERPDGSNFTLKIRSTKLEDSAMYFCASRFGTGLNYGYTFGSGTRLTVV.

The chain recombines TRBV9 with TRBJ2-2, with no clear D. There are 15 residues in the CDR3. V shed 2 bases and J shed 0 bases, with 8 bases lying between them. Germline CDR1 and CDR2: SGDLS and YYNGEE. Here the CDR3 reads CASSVSTANTGELFF. CDR3 sequence (DNA): TGTGCCAGCAGCGTCAGCACCGCGAACACCGGGGAGCTGTTTTTT.

This rearrangement joins TRBV10-3 to TRBJ1-5; D is perhaps TRBD1 (5 bases). CDR3 length: 14 residues. The germline CDR1 and CDR2 sequences are ENHRY and SYGVKD. The ends were cut back, 6 bases at V and 11 bases at J, with 20 bases in the middle. The CDR3 here is CAIRRDSGSEAQHF. DNA of the CDR3: TGTGCCATCAGGAGAGACTCAGGGTCCGAGGCCCAGCATTTT.

J is TRBJ1-1 and V is TRBV6-5; TRBD1 matches 7 bases. This CDR3 is 14 amino acids long. V was clipped by 6 bases and J by 6 bases; unmatched bases: 10. Germline CDR1 MNHEY, CDR2 SVGAGI. CDR3: CASSPGAGGAEAFF. CDR3 in DNA: TGTGCCAGCAGCCCCGGGGCAGGGGGGGCTGAAGCTTTCTTT.

J is TRBJ1-2 and V is TRBV7-3, with 8 bases identical to TRBD1. With 5 bases clipped from V and 8 bases from J, the junction kept 10 bases outside the gene matches. The V gene's germline CDR1 is SGHTA and CDR2 FQGTGA. The CDR3 is 14 amino acids. This chain's CDR3 is CASSPSRGLSGYTF. As DNA, the CDR3 is TGTGCCAGCAGCCCGAGCAGGGGGCTTTCCGGCTACACCTTC.

With respect to this clone: Other DNA sequences of this sample code for an identical CDR3. The chain's CDR3 is CASRQGGTEAFF. The CDR3 region has the DNA TGTGCCAGCAGACAGGGGGGCACTGAAGCTTTCTTT. The V and J genes are TRBV6-5 and TRBJ1-1; TRBD1 aligns across 8 bases. This CDR3 contains 12 residues. The V segment lost 6 bases and the J segment 4 bases; nucleotides outside the gene matches: 1. Germline V lookup: CDR1 MNHEY, CDR2 SVGAGI.